These 11 T cell receptor beta chains originate from one sample sequenced in a study of cytomegalovirus exposure and HLA in healthy donors. Both 60 Vbeta primers and 13 Jbeta primers went into the PCR. Method: immunoSEQ multiplex PCR; TCRdb's copy keeps in-frame clones and lacks some. The sample has around 110,000 clones, around 85% seen once. Input material: PBMCs. These receptors all come from a man aged 25-45 years in good health and CMV-seronegative.

The chain couples TRBV4-2 to TRBJ2-5, with D possibly TRBD2 on 6 matching bases. The V gene's germline CDR1 is LGHNA and CDR2 YNFKEQ. This CDR3 region has 14 residues. V was shortened by 4 bases and J by 0 bases, with 9 bases between the two germline ends. In DNA form, the CDR3 reads TGTGCCAGCAGCCCCGGGACTGACCAAGAGACCCAGTACTTC. It specifies CASSPGTDQETQYF.

This sequence joins TRBV19 and TRBJ2-7, with TRBD1 matching over 7 bases. This CDR3 spans 14 amino acids. V was pared by 10 bases and J by 1 base, with 10 bases of the junction left unmatched. Germline loops: CDR1 LNHDA, CDR2 SQIVND (reference sequence). The CDR3 DNA reads TGTGCCACCAAAGACCAGACAGGGTCCTACGAGCAGTACTTC. Translated, it gives CATKDQTGSYEQYF.

The gene calls are TRBV28 and TRBJ2-5, with D possibly TRBD2 on 5 matching bases. Deletions cut 4 bases from V and 4 bases from J, with 7 bases between. From germline, CDR1 is MDHEN and CDR2 SYDVKM. The CDR3 spans 12 residues. The CDR3 region is CASSSRVETQYF. CDR3 nucleotide sequence: TGTGCCAGCAGTTCGAGGGTAGAGACCCAGTACTTC. The entire variable domain, with the rest obtained from reference TRBV28 and TRBJ2-5, is as follows: DVKVTQSSRYLVKRTGEKVFLECVQDMDHENMFWYRQDPGLGLRLIYFSYDVKMKEKGDIPEGYSVSREKKERFSLILESASTNQTSMYLCASSSRVETQYFGPGTRLLVL.

The chain carries TRBV7-6 and TRBJ2-3, with D hard to call. Looked up from germline, CDR1 is SGHVS and CDR2 is FNYEAQ. This CDR3 region has 12 residues. The V end was cut by 2 bases, the J end by 6 bases, with 6 bases between. The DNA of the CDR3 is TGTGCCAGCAGCTTAAAATCGGATACGCAGTATTTT. This translates into CASSLKSDTQYF.

The table lists this clone with a few counts. This chain joins TRBV4-3 and TRBJ1-5, with D possibly matching TRBD1 (5 bases). The length of the CDR3 is 13 residues. CDR1 and CDR2 (germline): LGHNA, YSLEER. Trimming cost V 4 bases and J 9 bases, with 13 bases left between them. The CDR3: CASSLTMQGPQHF. The CDR3 nucleotides read TGCGCCAGCAGCCTCACCATGCAGGGGCCCCAGCATTTT.

This chain links TRBV5-6 with TRBJ2-6, with D uncertain. Germline CDR1 and CDR2: SGHDT and YYEEEE. With 2 bases removed from V and 2 bases from J, the gap between germline ends came to 14 bases. This CDR3 has 17 residues. The CDR3 here is CASSFLVTTPGANVLTF. CDR3 nucleotide sequence: TGTGCCAGCAGCTTTTTGGTTACGACACCTGGGGCCAACGTCCTGACTTTC.

The chain combines TRBV6-1 with TRBJ2-1; 9 positions agree with TRBD2. The CDR3 runs 15 residues. Trimming cost V 6 bases and J 3 bases; bases outside gene matches: 6. From germline, CDR1 is MNHNS and CDR2 SASEGT. The CDR3 loop reads CASRIAGDYYNEQFF. The CDR3 nucleotides are TGTGCCAGCAGGATAGCGGGGGACTACTACAATGAGCAGTTCTTC.

The genes are TRBV10-2 and TRBJ2-7; the match to TRBD2 covers 7 bases. The CDR3 sequence is 15 residues long. V shed 5 bases, J shed 2 bases, and the junction held 9 bases outside the gene matches. Germline loops: CDR1 WSHSY, CDR2 SAAADI. This chain's CDR3 is CASSQTAGLAYEQYF. The CDR3 DNA reads as TGCGCCAGCAGTCAAACAGCGGGGCTCGCCTACGAGCAGTACTTC.

The V call is TRBV28, the J call TRBJ1-1, with 8 nucleotides matching TRBD1. Germline CDR1 is MDHEN and CDR2 is SYDVKM. The CDR3 runs to 15 residues. The junction had 7 bases not matched to a gene; V was cut back by 1 base and J by 6 bases. CDR3 loop: CASSLLGQGQAEAFF. CDR3 DNA: TGTGCCAGCAGTTTATTAGGACAGGGTCAAGCTGAAGCTTTCTTT.

This chain joins TRBV14 and TRBJ2-1, with 10 bases aligning to TRBD1. Germline CDR1 and CDR2: SGHDN and FVKESK. The CDR3 is 14 residues long. Losses at the gene ends were 4 bases for V and 7 bases for J; bases not matched to a gene: 4. Here the CDR3 DNA reads TGTGCCAGCAGCCCGACAGGGGGCCTGAATGAGCAGTTCTTC. This sequence encodes CASSPTGGLNEQFF.

This clone has only one observation. The gene calls are TRBV5-1 and TRBJ1-3, with TRBD1 matching 11 bases. There are 14 residues in the CDR3. Trimming cost V 4 bases and J 7 bases; bases outside gene matches: 4. Germline V gives CDR1 SGHRS, CDR2 YFSETQ. DNA of the CDR3: TGCGCCAGCAGCCACGGACAGGGGGCGAACACCATATATTTT. This sequence encodes CASSHGQGANTIYF.